Below are 29 T cell receptor beta chains sequenced from a single sample in a study of beta chain features in type 1 diabetes. Antigens of these TCRs are unknown. Expressed TCRB transcripts were sequenced, since all the RNA that had been isolated was reverse transcribed. Here immunoSEQ multiplex PCR was the method, and the copy in TCRdb shows in-frame clones only, minus some. The sample yields 250,000 to 300,000 clones, around 15% seen once. Study-wide findings and caveats: A moderate, significant TCRB CDR3 shortening appeared in type 1 diabetes across four CD4+ subsets.

What was sequenced was naive CD4+ T cells from blood. The origin of the receptors is a young man with type 1 diabetes.

V usage is TRBV6-5 and J usage is TRBJ2-2, with TRBD1 identical over 7 bases. The CDR3 loop spans 14 amino acids. Germline V gene lookup returns CDR1 MNHEY and CDR2 SVGAGI. The V segment lost 10 bases and the J segment 6 bases; nucleotides outside the gene matches: 11. CDR3 in amino acids: CATTDRESAGELFF. The CDR3 nucleotides are TGTGCCACTACTGACAGGGAAAGTGCCGGGGAGCTGTTTTTT.

The chain uses TRBV4-3 and TRBJ2-7, with 7 nucleotides matching TRBD1. The J call may be faulty, since TRBJ2-5 better matches the DNA end. This CDR3 is built from 13 residues. CDR1 is LGHNA, CDR2 YSLEER, per germline. CDR3 sequence: CASSQDRGETQYF. The CDR3, as DNA: TGCGCCAGCAGCCAAGACAGGGGGGAGACCCAGTACTTC.

The chain is built from TRBV14 and TRBJ2-5; D is unresolved. The germline gives CDR1 SGHDN, CDR2 FVKESK. The ends were cut back, 5 bases at V and 0 bases at J, with 10 bases in the middle. CDR3 length: 14 residues. CDR3 residues: CASSGGAHQETQYF. The CDR3 DNA reads TGTGCCAGCAGCGGCGGAGCTCACCAAGAGACCCAGTACTTC.

This clone showed up just a few times. The chain carries TRBV5-5 and TRBJ2-3, with a possible D match to TRBD2 (5 bases). Germline CDR1 and CDR2: SGHKS and YYEKEE (reference sequence). CDR3 length: 13 residues. The V end was cut by 2 bases, the J end by 6 bases, with 10 bases between. CDR3 DNA: TGTGCCAGCAGCTTTGGACTCGTCGATACGCAGTATTTT. Its translation is CASSFGLVDTQYF.

This sequence joins TRBV5-4 and TRBJ2-4; the D is unclear. The germline V gene has CDR1 SGHNT and CDR2 YYREEE (reference sequence). V shed 4 bases and J shed 7 bases, with 18 bases lying between them. The CDR3 has 15 amino acids. CDR3 sequence reads: CASSPPLSDPNIQYF. Here the CDR3 DNA reads TGTGCCAGCAGCCCTCCTCTTTCAGATCCTAACATTCAGTACTTC.

V and J are TRBV18 and TRBJ1-1; a possible D gene is TRBD1 (6 bases). The CDR3 contains 13 residues. Looked up from germline, CDR1 is KGHSH and CDR2 is LQKENI. Trimming stripped 3 bases from V and 5 bases from J, with 10 bases between. CDR3 DNA: TGTGCCAGCTCACCCCAACAGGGAACTGAAGCTTTCTTT. It codes for CASSPQQGTEAFF.

The V gene is TRBV6-6, the J gene TRBJ1-2; TRBD1 matches 9 bases. Trimming at V came to 7 bases and at J to 4 bases, leaving 4 bases not matched to a gene. Germline assignment: CDR1 MNHNY and CDR2 SVGAGI (reference sequence). The CDR3 has 13 amino acids. The CDR3 region is CASTWDRAYGYTF. As DNA, the CDR3 is TGTGCCAGCACTTGGGACAGGGCCTATGGCTACACCTTC.

This clone has only a few counts. V gene TRBV11-2 combines with J gene TRBJ2-1, with D perhaps TRBD2 (6 bases). This CDR3 is 17 amino acids long. Per the germline V gene, CDR1 is SGHAT and CDR2 is FQNNGV. Trimming took 3 bases from V and 7 from J, leaving 22 bases between them. The CDR3 bases are TGTGCCAGCAGCTTCCCTGTGGAGGGGCCGAACAAAAATGAGCAGTTCTTC. Its protein product is CASSFPVEGPNKNEQFF.

V usage is TRBV30 and J usage is TRBJ2-5; possibly TRBD1 for D (5 bases). The V gene's germline CDR1 is GTSNPN and CDR2 SVGIG (reference sequence). There are 13 residues in the CDR3. The germline V and J ends were trimmed by 5 bases and 0 bases, with 10 bases remaining between them. CDR3 DNA: TGTGCCTGGTTCTCAGGGAACCAAGAGACCCAGTACTTC. Translated: CAWFSGNQETQYF.

The chain employs TRBV19 and TRBJ1-1, with a weak D call TRBD1 (6 bases). With 6 bases removed from V and 8 bases from J, the gap between germline ends came to 7 bases. From germline, CDR1 is LNHDA and CDR2 SQIVND (reference sequence). The CDR3 has 10 amino acids. DNA of the CDR3: TGTGCCAGTAGGGGGACAGAAGCTTTCTTT. Translating gives CASRGTEAFF. Based on the CDR3 plus reference TRBV19 and TRBJ1-1, the full variable domain is DGGITQSPKYLFRKEGQNVTLSCEQNLNHDAMYWYRQDPGQGLRLIYYSQIVNDFQKGDIAEGYSVSREKKESFPLTVTSAQKNPTAFYLCASRGTEAFFGQGTRLTVV.

The rearrangement joins TRBV28 to TRBJ2-7, with TRBD2 matching over 10 bases. The CDR3 length is 15 residues. Germline V gives CDR1 MDHEN, CDR2 SYDVKM. Trimming at V came to 6 bases and at J to 12 bases, leaving 17 bases not matched to a gene. CDR3 nucleotide sequence: TGTGCCAGCAGCCCCCCTAGCGGGGGTTCTACGGGGGGGTACTTC. Translated, it gives CASSPPSGGSTGGYF. Using reference TRBV28 and TRBJ2-7 for the parts outside the CDR3, the full variable domain is DVKVTQSSRYLVKRTGEKVFLECVQDMDHENMFWYRQDPGLGLRLIYFSYDVKMKEKGDIPEGYSVSREKKERFSLILESASTNQTSMYLCASSPPSGGSTGGYFGPGTRLTVT.

Only a few counts were recorded for this clone. This sample includes further DNA sequences coding for the same CDR3. The V and J genes are TRBV5-4 and TRBJ2-1; TRBD2 matches at 9 bases. There are 15 residues in the CDR3. V lost 5 bases, J lost 1 base, and 4 bases stayed unmatched. Germline assignment: CDR1 SGHNT and CDR2 YYREEE (reference sequence). The CDR3 region has the DNA TGTGCCAGCAGTTTAACTAGCGGGTCCTACAATGAGCAGTTCTTC. Translating gives CASSLTSGSYNEQFF.

This clone was counted between two and nine times. The V and J genes are TRBV25-1 and TRBJ2-1, with 10 bases fitting TRBD2. This CDR3 is built from 15 residues. The germline CDR1 and CDR2 sequences are MGHDK and SYGVNS. V lost 3 bases to trimming and J lost 8 bases; unmatched junction nucleotides: 7. CDR3 sequence: CASSDRAGGLDEQFF. The CDR3 nucleotides read TGTGCCAGCAGTGATCGAGCGGGAGGGCTGGATGAGCAGTTCTTC.

The chain employs TRBV7-8 and TRBJ2-3; TRBD2 aligns across 10 bases. J was trimmed by 3 bases and V by 4 bases; bases with no gene match: 1. The CDR3 is 14 residues long. Germline V gives CDR1 SGHVS, CDR2 FQNEAQ. DNA for the CDR3: TGTGCCAGCAGCTCAGCGGGAGGGACAGATACGCAGTATTTT. This sequence encodes CASSSAGGTDTQYF.

The J gene is TRBJ1-2, the V gene TRBV27, with D possibly being TRBD1 (6 bases). CDR3 length: 16 amino acids. V shed 6 bases and J shed 8 bases, with 25 bases lying between them. Germline V gene sequence: CDR1 MNHEY, CDR2 SMNVEV (reference sequence). CDR3 coding DNA: TGTGCCAGCAGCCTGACAGGAAACAGTTTGGGTGTCGGCTACACCTTC. Protein sequence: CASSLTGNSLGVGYTF.

This clone was seen a handful of times. The junction does not match germline at one end; this may be a read error. V is TRBV18 and J is TRBJ1-1; possible D gene TRBD1, 5 bases. Germline-derived CDR1 and CDR2 are KGHSH and LQKENI. CDR3 size: 12 residues. For the CDR3, the DNA is TGTGCCAGCGCACCCTCGACAGATGAAGCTTTCTTT. This codes for CASAPSTDEAFF.

The chain links TRBV29-1 to TRBJ2-7, with a tentative D call TRBD2 (7 bases). The V end lost 0 bases, the J end lost 3 bases, and 15 bases lay between the germline ends. Germline CDR1 SQVTM, CDR2 ANQGSEA. This CDR3 has 15 amino acids. The CDR3 sequence: CSVEERGGAVYEQYF. CDR3 sequence (DNA): TGCAGCGTTGAAGAGAGGGGGGGAGCGGTCTACGAGCAGTACTTC.

This clone was detected only a few times. The chain employs TRBV2 and TRBJ2-5; TRBD2 might be the D (6 bases). Deletions cut 6 bases from V and 2 bases from J, with 16 bases between. The CDR3 contains 15 residues. The germline V gene has CDR1 SNHLY and CDR2 FYNNEI. The CDR3 protein is CASRRSGGYQETQYF. In DNA, the CDR3 is TGTGCCAGCAGACGTAGCGGCGGGTATCAAGAGACCCAGTACTTC.

The rearrangement joins TRBV2 to TRBJ1-5; no reliable D call. Looked up from germline, CDR1 is SNHLY and CDR2 is FYNNEI. The CDR3 runs 14 residues. V lost 5 bases and J lost 6, with 14 bases in between. CDR3 loop: CASSSLQNSQPQHF. The CDR3 nucleotides are TGTGCCAGCAGTTCGCTTCAAAATAGTCAGCCCCAGCATTTT.

The V call is TRBV28, the J call TRBJ2-7; D may be TRBD1 (6 bases). The CDR3 totals 15 residues. Trimming cost V 4 bases and J 1 base, with 14 bases left between them. CDR1 and CDR2 (germline): MDHEN, SYDVKM. CDR3 DNA sequence: TGTGCCAGCAGTTCAGGACAGAGATATTCCTACGAGCAGTACTTC. Amino acids: CASSSGQRYSYEQYF.

In this sample, this clone turned up a few times. The rearrangement joins TRBV7-9 to TRBJ2-2; the D gene is possibly TRBD2 (6 bases). Germline values: CDR1 SEHNR, CDR2 FQNEAQ (reference sequence). V was cut by 3 bases and J by 3 bases, with 11 bases left in between. The CDR3 sequence is 15 residues long. The CDR3 nucleotides read TGTGCCAGCAGCTTCAGCGGGTACTACACCGGGGAGCTGTTTTTT. Translation: CASSFSGYYTGELFF.

This chain uses TRBV15 with TRBJ2-3, with D maybe TRBD2 (5 bases). With 0 bases removed from V and 3 bases from J, the gap between germline ends came to 7 bases. CDR1 and CDR2 from the germline V gene are LNHNV and YYDKDF (reference sequence). The CDR3 runs 14 residues. In nucleotides, the CDR3 is TGTGCCACCAGCAGAGATGGGAGAACAGATACGCAGTATTTT. It encodes CATSRDGRTDTQYF.

In this sample, this clone turned up a few times. The J gene is TRBJ2-6, the V gene TRBV14; 14 bases fit TRBD2. Per germline, CDR1 SGHDN and CDR2 FVKESK. CDR3 length: 18 amino acids. J gave up 2 bases and V 4 bases, and 4 bases lay outside the gene matches. For the CDR3, the DNA is TGTGCCAGCAGCCCAACGGGACTAGCGGGAGCTGGGGCCAACGTCCTGACTTTC. This codes for CASSPTGLAGAGANVLTF. The full variable domain, with the rest looked up from reference TRBV14 and TRBJ2-6, is EAGVTQFPSHSVIEKGQTVTLRCDPISGHDNLYWYRRVMGKEIKFLLHFVKESKQDESGMPNNRFLAERTGGTYSTLKVQPAELEDSGVYFCASSPTGLAGAGANVLTFGAGSRLTVL.

The CDR3 sequence is CASSSPGQGDEQYF. CDR3 bases: TGTGCCAGCAGCTCACCGGGACAGGGCGACGAGCAGTACTTC. This chain connects TRBV5-4 to TRBJ2-7; 9 nucleotides line up with TRBD1. Unmatched junction bases numbered 6, after V lost 3 bases and J lost 5 bases. This CDR3 has 14 amino acids. In germline, CDR1 is SGHNT, CDR2 YYREEE (reference sequence).

This clone was observed a few times. This sequence joins TRBV5-1 and TRBJ2-5; 8 positions agree with TRBD1. V gave up 7 bases and J gave up 5 bases; unmatched junction bases: 13. The CDR3 has 15 amino acids. Germline V gene sequence: CDR1 SGHRS, CDR2 YFSETQ. The CDR3 reads CASVISPGGDETQYF. CDR3 coding DNA: TGCGCCAGCGTTATTAGTCCAGGGGGCGACGAGACCCAGTACTTC.

This clone was seen only a few times. The chain couples TRBV7-9 to TRBJ2-1; D is ambiguous. The germline V gene encodes CDR1 SEHNR and CDR2 FQNEAQ (reference sequence). CDR3 length: 13 residues. Trimming pared 8 bases from V and 2 bases from J, leaving 10 bases between. The DNA for the CDR3 is TGTGCCAGCCTCCCGGGTACCTACAATGAGCAGTTCTTC. Protein: CASLPGTYNEQFF.

This chain connects TRBV6-6 to TRBJ2-1; 11 positions match TRBD2. Trimming at V came to 6 bases and at J to 9 bases, leaving 4 bases not matched to a gene. Germline CDR1 and CDR2: MNHNY and SVGAGI (reference sequence). This CDR3 has 13 amino acids. The CDR3 bases are TGTGCCAGCAGACTAGCGGGAGATGGTGAGCAGTTCTTC. Translated, it gives CASRLAGDGEQFF.

The rearrangement joins TRBV25-1 to TRBJ1-5; 7 nucleotides line up with TRBD1. Per the germline V gene, CDR1 is MGHDK and CDR2 is SYGVNS. The CDR3 sequence is 15 residues long. V lost 0 bases and J lost 6; bases outside the gene matches: 5. The CDR3 region has the DNA TGTGCCAGCAGTGAATATGGACAGGCGGGTCAGCCCCAGCATTTT. Its protein product is CASSEYGQAGQPQHF.

This clone was counted only a few times. The V and J genes are TRBV4-1 and TRBJ2-6; D perhaps matches TRBD2 (6 bases). This CDR3 spans 17 amino acids. V was trimmed by 1 base and J by 0 bases, leaving 10 bases between them. Looked up from germline, CDR1 is MGHRA and CDR2 is YSYEKL. In nucleotides, the CDR3 is TGCGCCAGCAGCCAAGGACCGGGAGCCTCTGGGGCCAACGTCCTGACTTTC. Protein product: CASSQGPGASGANVLTF.